This TCR beta chain was sequenced during a study of CD8 T cells in ankylosing spondylitis. Study-wide results and limits: In ankylosing spondylitis blood, a motif of 7 to 9 highly homologous TCR beta variants appeared characteristic.

This clonotype was counted ten times or more. What it recognizes is unknown. Library preparation for TCR beta used quantitative 5'-RACE with molecular barcodes. TCRdb re-derived calls from the 5' RACE reads in MiXCR, one entry per CDR3 protein. The data contain about 220,000 distinct CDR3 sequences, 6% to 8% of them singletons. CDR1 and CDR2 from the germline V gene are DFQATT and SNEGSKA (reference sequence). This CDR3 contains 14 residues. V lost 4 bases and J 2 bases, leaving 15 bases between the germline ends. The clonotype originates from a male donor with ankylosing spondylitis. The rearrangement links TRBV20-1 to TRBJ2-7, with a tentative D call TRBD2 (5 bases). What was sequenced was blood, either unsorted or a sorted T cell fraction (not recorded which). The CDR3 coding sequence is TGCAGTGCTAAAGGTAGCGCTACCCCCTACGAGCAGTACTTC. Its protein is CSAKGSATPYEQYF.